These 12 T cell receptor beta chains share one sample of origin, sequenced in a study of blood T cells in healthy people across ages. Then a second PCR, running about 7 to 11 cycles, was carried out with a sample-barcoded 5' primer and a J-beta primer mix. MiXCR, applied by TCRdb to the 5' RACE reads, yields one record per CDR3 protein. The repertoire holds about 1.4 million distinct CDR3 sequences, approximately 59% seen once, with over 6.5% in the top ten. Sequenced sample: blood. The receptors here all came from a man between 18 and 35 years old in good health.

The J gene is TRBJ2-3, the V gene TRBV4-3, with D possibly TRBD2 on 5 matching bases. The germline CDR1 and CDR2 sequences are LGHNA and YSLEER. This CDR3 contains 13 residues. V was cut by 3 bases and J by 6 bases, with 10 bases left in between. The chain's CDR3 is CASSQAWRDTQYF. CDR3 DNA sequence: TGCGCCAGCAGCCAGGCATGGAGGGATACGCAGTATTTT.

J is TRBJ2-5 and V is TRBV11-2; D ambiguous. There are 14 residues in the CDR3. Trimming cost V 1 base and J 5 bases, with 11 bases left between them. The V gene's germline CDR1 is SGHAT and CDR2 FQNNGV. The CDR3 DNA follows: TGTGCCAGCAGCTTAGGGGTTGGAGAGGAGACCCAGTACTTC. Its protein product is CASSLGVGEETQYF.

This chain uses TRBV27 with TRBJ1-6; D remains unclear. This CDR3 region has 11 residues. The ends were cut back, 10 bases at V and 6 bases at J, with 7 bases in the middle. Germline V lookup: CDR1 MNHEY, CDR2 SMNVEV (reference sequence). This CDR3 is CAIGPNSPLHF. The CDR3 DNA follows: TGTGCCATTGGCCCTAATTCACCCCTCCACTTT.

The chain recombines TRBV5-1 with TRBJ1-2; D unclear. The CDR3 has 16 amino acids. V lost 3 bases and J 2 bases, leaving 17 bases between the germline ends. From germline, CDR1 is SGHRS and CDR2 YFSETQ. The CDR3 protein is CASSYLNSDTNYGYTF. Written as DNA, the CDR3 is TGCGCCAGCAGCTATCTTAATAGCGATACGAACTATGGCTACACCTTC.

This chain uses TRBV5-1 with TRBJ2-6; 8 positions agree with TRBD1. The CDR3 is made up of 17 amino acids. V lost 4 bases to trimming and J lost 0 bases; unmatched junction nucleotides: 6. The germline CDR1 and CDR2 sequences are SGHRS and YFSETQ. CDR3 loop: CASSGQGYSSGANVLTF. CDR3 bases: TGCGCCAGCAGCGGACAGGGCTATAGCTCTGGGGCCAACGTCCTGACTTTC.

The CDR3 DNA reads TGTGCCAGCAGCGTGGGACTCATTAACTATGGCTACACCTTC. Residues: CASSVGLINYGYTF. The V and J genes are TRBV6-2 or TRBV6-3 and TRBJ1-2; perhaps TRBD1 as D (5 bases). V dropped 6 bases and J dropped 1 base, with 12 bases sitting between them. Germline V gives CDR1 MNHEY, CDR2 SVGEGT. The CDR3 sequence is 14 residues long.

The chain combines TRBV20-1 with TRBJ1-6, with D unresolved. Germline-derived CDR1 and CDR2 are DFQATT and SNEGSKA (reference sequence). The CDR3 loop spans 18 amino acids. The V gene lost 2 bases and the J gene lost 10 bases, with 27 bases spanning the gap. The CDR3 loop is CSARTAHSRLGINSPLHF. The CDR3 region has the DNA TGCAGTGCTAGAACGGCACACAGTAGGTTGGGGATAAACTCACCCCTCCACTTT.

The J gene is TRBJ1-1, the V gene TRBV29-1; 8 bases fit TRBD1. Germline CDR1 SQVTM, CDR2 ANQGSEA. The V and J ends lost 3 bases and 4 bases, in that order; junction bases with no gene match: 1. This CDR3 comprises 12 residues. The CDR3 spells CSVDTGGTEAFF. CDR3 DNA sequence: TGCAGCGTTGATACAGGGGGCACTGAAGCTTTCTTT.

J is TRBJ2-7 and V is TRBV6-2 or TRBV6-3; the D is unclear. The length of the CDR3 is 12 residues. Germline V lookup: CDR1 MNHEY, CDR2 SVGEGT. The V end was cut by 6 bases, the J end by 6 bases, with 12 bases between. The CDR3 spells CASRYPPPEQYF. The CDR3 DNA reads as TGTGCCAGCAGATACCCGCCCCCCGAGCAGTACTTC.

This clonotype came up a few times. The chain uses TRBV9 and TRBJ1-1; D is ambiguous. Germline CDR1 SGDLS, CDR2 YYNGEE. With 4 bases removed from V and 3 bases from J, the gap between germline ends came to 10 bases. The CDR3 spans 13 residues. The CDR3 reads CASSHTPYTEAFF. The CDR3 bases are TGTGCCAGCAGCCACACACCATACACTGAAGCTTTCTTT.

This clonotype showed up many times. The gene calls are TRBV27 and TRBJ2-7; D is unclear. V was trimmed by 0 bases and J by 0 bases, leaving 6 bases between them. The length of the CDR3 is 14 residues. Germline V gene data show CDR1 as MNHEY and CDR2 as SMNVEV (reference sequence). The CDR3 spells CASSLSPSSYEQYF. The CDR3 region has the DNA TGTGCCAGCAGTTTATCACCGAGCTCCTACGAGCAGTACTTC.

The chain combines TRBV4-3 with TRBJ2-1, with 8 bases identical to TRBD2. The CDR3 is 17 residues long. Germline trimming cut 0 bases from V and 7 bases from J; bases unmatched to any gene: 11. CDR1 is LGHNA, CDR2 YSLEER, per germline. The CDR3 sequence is CASSQDFGGGPRNEQFF. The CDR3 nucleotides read TGCGCCAGCAGCCAAGATTTTGGCGGGGGGCCGCGGAATGAGCAGTTCTTC.